This T cell receptor (beta chain) is drawn from a study of shared clonotypes between healthy human individuals. For the study at large: Plates per donor: three CD4 naive, three CD4 memory, two CD8 naive, one CD8 memory. General study points: Around 5% was the fraction of naive CD4 clonotypes found shared across a few donors. Relative to clonotypes present in all four donors, those not shared had lower generation probabilities.

Note on this clone: Its antigen is not known.

This CDR3 spans 16 amino acids. In the authors' workflow: In the immunoSEQ data, sequences were junction-only and lacked quality scores, so filtering differed. The protocol was immunoSEQ multiplex PCR, while the TCRdb copy is restricted to in-frame clones and leaves out a portion. That table gives V, J and clone size, and the DNA gave D and trimming. The table shows about 600,000 clones, with about 96% occurring only once. The chain couples TRBV21-1 to TRBJ2-7; the listed D gene, TRBD1, was not tested against the DNA. TRBV21-1 is noted as a pseudogene. Specimen: naive CD4+ T cells sorted from blood. Specified subset: CD45RA+ positively selected. The sequence was collected from a woman in her 30s in good health. CDR3 residues: CASSKYRTENPCEQYF. CDR3 in DNA: TGTGCCAGCAGCAAGTACAGGACAGAGAATCCTTGTGAGCAGTACTTC.